This T cell receptor (beta chain) was sequenced for a study of blood T cell repertoires in COVID-19. Background on the study: Samples came from the United States, Italy and Spain, spanning acute and convalescent COVID-19. Sources were T cells, B-cell-depleted T cells, or PBMCs; the material itself was cDNA or gDNA.

The data were produced by immunoSEQ multiplex PCR, yet TCRdb's version contains in-frame clones alone and is incomplete. The sample lists 240,000 or so clones, 88% occurring once. What was sequenced was peripheral blood. The origin of this receptor is a woman aged 35 to 49 who had recovered from COVID-19.

The CDR3, as DNA: TGTGCCAGCAGACCCCGGGGGGGGAACACTGAAGCTTTCTTT. Its protein is CASRPRGGNTEAFF. V gene TRBV7-2 combines with J gene TRBJ1-1, with a weak D call TRBD1 (5 bases). Germline loops: CDR1 SGHTA, CDR2 FQGNSA. Trimming pared 6 bases from V and 1 base from J, leaving 12 bases between. The CDR3 runs 14 residues.